The 10 T cell receptor beta chains below come from one sample, sequenced in a study of blood T cell repertoires in COVID-19. TCRdb keeps only in-frame clones here, not all; method: immunoSEQ multiplex PCR. Found here are 150,000 to 200,000 clones, 75% to 90% of them singletons; the top ten hold more than 7.5%. Sequencing used peripheral blood. The receptors stem from a woman in her seventies with COVID-19, enrolled during active disease.

The V call is TRBV6-6, the J call TRBJ1-5; 12 positions agree with TRBD1. CDR1 and CDR2 from the germline V gene are MNHNY and SVGAGI (reference sequence). The CDR3 covers 15 residues. The J segment lost 5 bases and the V segment lost 5 bases, leaving 4 bases of the junction unmatched. CDR3 sequence: CASSNRDRGHQPQHF. The CDR3 nucleotides read TGTGCCAGCAGTAACCGGGACAGGGGGCATCAGCCCCAGCATTTT.

V usage is TRBV29-1 and J usage is TRBJ1-1; D unresolved. Germline CDR1 is SQVTM and CDR2 is ANQGSEA. The CDR3 sequence is 11 residues long. CDR3 amino acids: CSGRVSTEAFF. CDR3 coding DNA: TGCAGTGGGAGGGTCAGCACTGAAGCTTTCTTT.

CDR3 DNA: TGTGCCAGCAGTTATAACGCGGACAGGGGCAATGAAAAACTGTTTTTT. This gives the protein CASSYNADRGNEKLFF. The rearrangement links TRBV6-6 to TRBJ1-4, with 9 bases matching TRBD1. Germline trimming cut 3 bases from V and 5 bases from J; bases unmatched to any gene: 7. Germline values: CDR1 MNHNY, CDR2 SVGAGI (reference sequence). This CDR3 comprises 16 residues.

This clone occurred once. V gene TRBV10-3 combines with J gene TRBJ1-5; TRBD1 is a possible D gene (6 bases). Trimming stripped 5 bases from V and 8 bases from J, with 16 bases between. This CDR3 is 14 amino acids long. Germline CDR1 reads ENHRY; CDR2 reads SYGVKD. CDR3 DNA: TGTGCCATCAGTCCACAGGGTTTGATAGAGCCCCAGCATTTT. This sequence encodes CAISPQGLIEPQHF.

This chain uses TRBV11-2 with TRBJ1-3, with TRBD1 as a possible D gene (6 bases). Trimming removed 2 bases from V and 2 bases from J, with 10 bases in between. Germline V gene data show CDR1 as SGHAT and CDR2 as FQNNGV. This CDR3 has 15 residues. As DNA, the CDR3 is TGTGCCAGCAGCTTATCCGGACAGACTGGAAACACCATATATTTT. Its translation: CASSLSGQTGNTIYF.

V is TRBV7-3 and J is TRBJ2-1; 15 bases are a match to TRBD2. The CDR3 runs 18 residues. Germline lookup yields CDR1 SGHTA and CDR2 FQGTGA. J lost 9 bases, V lost 4 bases, and 13 bases had no gene match. CDR3 in DNA: TGTGCCAGCAGCTCATGGGGTAGGACTAGCGGGAGGGCGGCTGAGCAGTTCTTC. Protein: CASSSWGRTSGRAAEQFF.

The V call is TRBV28, the J call TRBJ1-5, with D tentatively TRBD1 (5 bases). CDR3 size: 16 residues. Germline CDR1 reads MDHEN; CDR2 reads SYDVKM. V dropped 8 bases and J dropped 1 base, with 18 bases sitting between them. The CDR3 nucleotides read TGTGCCAGCTCGACTGCCGCAGGGCTGAGCAATCAGCCCCAGCATTTT. It specifies CASSTAAGLSNQPQHF.

In this sample, this clone turned up a few times. This chain links TRBV2 with TRBJ2-1, with TRBD1 identical over 11 bases. CDR1 is SNHLY, CDR2 FYNNEI, per germline. The CDR3 contains 14 residues. Unmatched junction bases numbered 4, after V lost 8 bases and J lost 4 bases. CDR3 sequence reads: CASGRDRGYNEQFF. The CDR3 nucleotides read TGTGCCAGCGGGAGGGACAGGGGGTACAATGAGCAGTTCTTC.

The V call is TRBV18, the J call TRBJ2-5; a weak D match, TRBD1 (8 bases). Deletions cut 4 bases from V and 6 bases from J, with 15 bases between. CDR3 length: 14 amino acids. Germline V lookup: CDR1 KGHSH, CDR2 LQKENI. The CDR3 spells CASSLDRGGKTQYF. DNA for the CDR3: TGTGCCAGCTCACTCGACAGGGGAGGGAAGACCCAGTACTTC.

V gene TRBV7-9 combines with J gene TRBJ2-3; the match to TRBD2 covers 8 bases. The germline CDR1 and CDR2 sequences are SEHNR and FQNEAQ (reference sequence). This CDR3 comprises 16 residues. Germline trimming cut 2 bases from V and 0 bases from J; bases unmatched to any gene: 4. The CDR3 sequence: CASSLTGGSSTDTQYF. The CDR3 bases are TGTGCCAGCAGCTTAACGGGAGGGTCTAGCACAGATACGCAGTATTTT.